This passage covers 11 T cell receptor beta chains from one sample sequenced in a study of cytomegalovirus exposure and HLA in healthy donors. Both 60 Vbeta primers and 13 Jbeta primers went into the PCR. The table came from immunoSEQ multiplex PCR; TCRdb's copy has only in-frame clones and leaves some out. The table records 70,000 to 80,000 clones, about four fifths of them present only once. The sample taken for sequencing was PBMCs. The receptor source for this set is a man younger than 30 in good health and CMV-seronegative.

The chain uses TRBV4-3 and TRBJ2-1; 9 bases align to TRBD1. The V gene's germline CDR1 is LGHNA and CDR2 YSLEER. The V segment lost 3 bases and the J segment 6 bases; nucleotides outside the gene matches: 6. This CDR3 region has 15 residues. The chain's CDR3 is CASSQMTGGFNEQFF. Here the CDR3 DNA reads TGCGCCAGCAGCCAGATGACAGGGGGATTCAATGAGCAGTTCTTC.

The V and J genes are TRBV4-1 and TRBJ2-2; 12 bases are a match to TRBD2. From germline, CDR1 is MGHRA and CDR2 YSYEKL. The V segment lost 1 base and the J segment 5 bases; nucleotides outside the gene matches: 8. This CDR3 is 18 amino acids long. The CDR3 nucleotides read TGCGCCAGCAGCCAAGGGGCTAGCGGGGGGGCCGTGACCGGGGAGCTGTTTTTT. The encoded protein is CASSQGASGGAVTGELFF.

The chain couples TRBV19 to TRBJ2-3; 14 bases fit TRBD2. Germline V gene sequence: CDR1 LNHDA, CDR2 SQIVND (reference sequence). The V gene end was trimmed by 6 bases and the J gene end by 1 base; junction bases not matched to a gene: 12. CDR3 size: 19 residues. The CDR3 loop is CASSFAGTSGSRGTDTQYF. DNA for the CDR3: TGTGCCAGTAGCTTCGCCGGGACTAGCGGGAGCCGGGGCACAGATACGCAGTATTTT.

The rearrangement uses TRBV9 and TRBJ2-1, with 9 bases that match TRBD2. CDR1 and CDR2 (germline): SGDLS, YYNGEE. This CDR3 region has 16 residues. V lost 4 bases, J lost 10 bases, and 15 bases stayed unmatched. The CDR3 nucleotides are TGTGCCAGCAGCCTGAGAGGTGATAGCGGGAGAGGGGAGCAGTTCTTC. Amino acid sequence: CASSLRGDSGRGEQFF.

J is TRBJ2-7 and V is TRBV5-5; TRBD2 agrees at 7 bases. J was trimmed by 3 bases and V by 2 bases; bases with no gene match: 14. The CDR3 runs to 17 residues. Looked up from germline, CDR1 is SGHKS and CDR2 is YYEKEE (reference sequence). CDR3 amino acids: CASSFSPQSGKLYEQYF. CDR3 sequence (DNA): TGTGCCAGCAGCTTTTCCCCTCAAAGCGGGAAGCTCTACGAGCAGTACTTC. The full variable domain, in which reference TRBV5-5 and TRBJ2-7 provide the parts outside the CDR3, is DAGVTQSPTHLIKTRGQQVTLRCSPISGHKSVSWYQQVLGQGPQFIFQYYEKEERGRGNFPDRFSARQFPNYSSELNVNALLLGDSALYLCASSFSPQSGKLYEQYFGPGTRLTVT.

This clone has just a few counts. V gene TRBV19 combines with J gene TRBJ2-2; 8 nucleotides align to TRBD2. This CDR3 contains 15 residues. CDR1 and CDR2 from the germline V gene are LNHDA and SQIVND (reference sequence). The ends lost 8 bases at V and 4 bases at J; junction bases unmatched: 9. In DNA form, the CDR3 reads TGTGCCAGTCAGACGGGACTAGGGAGCACCGGGGAGCTGTTTTTT. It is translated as CASQTGLGSTGELFF.

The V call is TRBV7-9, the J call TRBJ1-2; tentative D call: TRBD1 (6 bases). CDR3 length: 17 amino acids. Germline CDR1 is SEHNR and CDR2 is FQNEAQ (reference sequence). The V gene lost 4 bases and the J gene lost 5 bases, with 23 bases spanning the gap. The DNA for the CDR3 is TGTGCCAGCAGCTCGGGGCTGGAGCTGGGGGCTGGGTATGGCTACACCTTC. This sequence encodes CASSSGLELGAGYGYTF.

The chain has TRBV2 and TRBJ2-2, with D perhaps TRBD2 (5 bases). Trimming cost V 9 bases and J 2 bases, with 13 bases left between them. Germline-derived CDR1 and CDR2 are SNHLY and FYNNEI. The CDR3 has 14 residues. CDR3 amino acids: CASSSDLNTGELFF. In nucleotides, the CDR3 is TGTGCCAGTTCTTCGGACTTAAACACCGGGGAGCTGTTTTTT.

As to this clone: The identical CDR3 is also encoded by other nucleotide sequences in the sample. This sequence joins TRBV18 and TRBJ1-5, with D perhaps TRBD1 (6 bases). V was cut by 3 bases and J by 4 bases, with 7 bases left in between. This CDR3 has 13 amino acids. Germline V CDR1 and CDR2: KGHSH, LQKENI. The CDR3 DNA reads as TGTGCCAGCTCACCCGACAGGAATCAGCCCCAGCATTTT. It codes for CASSPDRNQPQHF.

CDR3 in amino acids: CASSLEGTANTEAFF. The CDR3 DNA reads TGCGCCAGCAGCTTGGAAGGGACAGCAAACACTGAAGCTTTCTTT. The chain has TRBV5-1 and TRBJ1-1; TRBD1 matches at 7 bases. CDR1 is SGHRS and CDR2 is YFSETQ in the germline V gene. The CDR3 is 15 residues long. The trim removed 0 bases at V and 2 bases at J, leaving 4 bases unmatched.

The DNA for the CDR3 is TGTGCCAGCAGCGTAGGTGGGACAGAGAGAAATGAGCAGTTCTTC. Protein product: CASSVGGTERNEQFF. The chain has TRBV9 and TRBJ2-1, with 7 bases matching TRBD1. This CDR3 has 15 amino acids. Germline CDR1 SGDLS, CDR2 YYNGEE. V gave up 0 bases and J gave up 7 bases; unmatched junction bases: 7. Full variable domain (missing parts from reference TRBV9 and TRBJ2-1): DSGVTQTPKHLITATGQRVTLRCSPRSGDLSVYWYQQSLDQGLQFLIQYYNGEERAKGNILERFSAQQFPDLHSELNLSSLELGDSALYFCASSVGGTERNEQFFGPGTRLTVL.